Reported below is one TCR beta chain. The data were taken from a study of blood T cell repertoires in COVID-19. TCRdb's copy holds only in-frame clones and misses some; the assay was immunoSEQ multiplex PCR. This sample has over 90,000 clones; about 80% occur once, and the top ten carry approximately 12%. The CDR3 has 15 residues. Germline CDR1 SGHTA, CDR2 FQGTGA. V dropped 2 bases and J dropped 4 bases, with 12 bases sitting between them. The sample taken for sequencing was peripheral blood. The rearrangement links TRBV7-3 to TRBJ2-1; perhaps TRBD1 as D (6 bases). The TCR originated in a human donor in a cohort sampled during active or convalescent COVID-19. CDR3 nucleotide sequence: TGTGCCAGCAGCTTACAGGGGACGGGGTACAATGAGCAGTTCTTC. Amino acids: CASSLQGTGYNEQFF. Together with reference TRBV7-3 and TRBJ2-1, the CDR3 gives the full variable domain: GAGVSQTPSNKVTEKGKYVELRCDPISGHTALYWYRQSLGQGPEFLIYFQGTGAADDSGLPNDRFFAVRPEGSVSTLKIQRTERGDSAVYLCASSLQGTGYNEQFFGPGTRLTVL.